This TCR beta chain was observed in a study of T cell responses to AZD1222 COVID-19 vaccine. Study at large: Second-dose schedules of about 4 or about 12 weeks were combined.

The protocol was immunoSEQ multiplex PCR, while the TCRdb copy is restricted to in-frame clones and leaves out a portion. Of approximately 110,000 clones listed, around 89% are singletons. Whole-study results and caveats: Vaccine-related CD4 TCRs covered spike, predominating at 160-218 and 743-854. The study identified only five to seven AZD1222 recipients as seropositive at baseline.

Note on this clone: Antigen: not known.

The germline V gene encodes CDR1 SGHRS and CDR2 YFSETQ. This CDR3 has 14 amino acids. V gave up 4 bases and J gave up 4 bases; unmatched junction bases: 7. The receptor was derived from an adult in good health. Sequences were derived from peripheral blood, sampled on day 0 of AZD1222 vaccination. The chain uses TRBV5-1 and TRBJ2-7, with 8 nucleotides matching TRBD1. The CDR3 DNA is TGCGCCAGCAGCGGAAGACAGGGGTGGTACGAGCAGTACTTC. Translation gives CASSGRQGWYEQYF.